The source of this T cell receptor beta chain is a study of blood T cell repertoires in COVID-19. Seattle cases were enrolled at active infection and followed longitudinally. This clone was recorded a few times. The assay was immunoSEQ multiplex PCR, and TCRdb's table has in-frame clones only and misses some. Among about 280,000 clones listed, 88% were seen once. The CDR3 has 15 residues. Germline V gives CDR1 SNHLY, CDR2 FYNNEI. V was trimmed by 5 bases and J by 0 bases, leaving 14 bases between them. V gene TRBV2 combines with J gene TRBJ2-7; D not certain. The sequenced sample was peripheral blood. The source of this sequence is a woman younger than 45 with COVID-19, enrolled during active disease. The DNA of the CDR3 is TGTGCCAGCAGTCCGGCTAGGTCCCACTCCTACGAGCAGTACTTC. Translation gives CASSPARSHSYEQYF.